The table lists the clone carrying this T cell receptor beta chain with a few counts. The record originates from a study of blood T cells in healthy people across ages. Turning to the study itself: Template switching picked up about one barcoded beta molecule for each two T cells.

A sample-barcoded 5' primer and a J-beta primer mix were used in a second PCR of about 7 to 12 cycles. Each of the cDNA molecules was tagged by a template-switch adaptor with 12 random nucleotides. TCRdb analysed the 5' RACE reads with MiXCR anew, one entry per CDR3 protein. The data show over a million distinct CDR3 sequences, roughly 40% seen once. From germline, CDR1 is MNHNS and CDR2 SASEGT. J gave up 0 bases and V 6 bases, and 8 bases lay outside the gene matches. The CDR3 runs 15 residues. The chain employs TRBV6-1 and TRBJ2-7; TRBD1 agrees at 7 bases. This sequence was found in a young woman in good health. The sequencing sample was made of blood. The CDR3 sequence is CASSTRDSSSYEQYF. The CDR3 region has the DNA TGTGCCAGCAGCACCCGGGACAGTAGCTCCTACGAGCAGTACTTC.